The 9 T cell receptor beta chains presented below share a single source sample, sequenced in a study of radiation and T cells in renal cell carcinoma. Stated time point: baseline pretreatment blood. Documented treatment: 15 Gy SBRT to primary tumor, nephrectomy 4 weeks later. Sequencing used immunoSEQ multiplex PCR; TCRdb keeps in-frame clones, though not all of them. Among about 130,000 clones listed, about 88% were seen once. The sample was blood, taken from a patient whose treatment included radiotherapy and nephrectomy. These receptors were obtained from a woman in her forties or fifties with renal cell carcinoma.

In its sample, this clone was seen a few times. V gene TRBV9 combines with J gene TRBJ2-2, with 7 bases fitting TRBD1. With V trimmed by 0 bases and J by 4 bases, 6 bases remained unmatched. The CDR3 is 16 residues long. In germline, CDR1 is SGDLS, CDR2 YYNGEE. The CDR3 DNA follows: TGTGCCAGCAGCGTAGTAGGGACAGCCGCCACCGGGGAGCTGTTTTTT. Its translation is CASSVVGTAATGELFF.

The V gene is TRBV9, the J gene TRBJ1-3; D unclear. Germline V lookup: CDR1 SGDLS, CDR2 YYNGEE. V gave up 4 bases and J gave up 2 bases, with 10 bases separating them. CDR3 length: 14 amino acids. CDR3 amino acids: CASSRGATGNTIYF. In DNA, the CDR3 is TGTGCCAGCAGCCGCGGAGCGACTGGAAACACCATATATTTT.

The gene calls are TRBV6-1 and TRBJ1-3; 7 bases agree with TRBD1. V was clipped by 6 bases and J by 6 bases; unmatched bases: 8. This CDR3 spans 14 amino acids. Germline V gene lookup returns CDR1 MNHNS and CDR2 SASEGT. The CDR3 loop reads CASSKTGRKNTIYF. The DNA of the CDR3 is TGTGCCAGCAGCAAGACAGGGAGGAAAAACACCATATATTTT.

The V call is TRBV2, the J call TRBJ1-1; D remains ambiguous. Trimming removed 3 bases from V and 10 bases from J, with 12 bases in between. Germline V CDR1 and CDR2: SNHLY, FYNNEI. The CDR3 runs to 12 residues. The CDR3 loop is CASSDLGIGAFF. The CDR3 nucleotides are TGTGCCAGCAGTGATTTGGGGATCGGAGCTTTCTTT.

The CDR3 DNA reads TGTGCCAGCTCACCGTCCGGGGACAGGGAAGGGCCCCAGCATTTT. Its protein product is CASSPSGDREGPQHF. V and J are TRBV18 and TRBJ1-5; 9 bases align to TRBD1. Germline-derived CDR1 and CDR2 are KGHSH and LQKENI. Germline trimming cut 3 bases from V and 9 bases from J; bases unmatched to any gene: 9. The CDR3 length is 15 residues.

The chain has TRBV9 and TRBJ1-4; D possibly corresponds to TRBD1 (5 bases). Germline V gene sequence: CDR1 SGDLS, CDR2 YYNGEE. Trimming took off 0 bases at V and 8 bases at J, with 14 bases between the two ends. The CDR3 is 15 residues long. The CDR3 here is CASSVGGDWVEKLFF. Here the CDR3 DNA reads TGTGCCAGCAGCGTAGGAGGGGATTGGGTAGAAAAACTGTTTTTT.

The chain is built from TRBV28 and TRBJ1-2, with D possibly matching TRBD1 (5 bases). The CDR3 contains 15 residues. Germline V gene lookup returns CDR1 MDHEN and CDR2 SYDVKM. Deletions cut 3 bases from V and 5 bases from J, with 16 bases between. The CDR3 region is CASSLRGAARYGYTF. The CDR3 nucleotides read TGTGCCAGCAGTTTGAGAGGGGCGGCCCGGTATGGCTACACCTTC.

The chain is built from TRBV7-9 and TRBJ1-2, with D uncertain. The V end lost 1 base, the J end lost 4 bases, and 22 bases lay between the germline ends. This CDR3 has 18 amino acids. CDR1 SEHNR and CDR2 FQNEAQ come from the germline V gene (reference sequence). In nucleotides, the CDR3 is TGTGCCAGCAGCTTAGGGGGTTTAGGTTTATTTTCGCGCTATGGCTACACCTTC. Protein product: CASSLGGLGLFSRYGYTF. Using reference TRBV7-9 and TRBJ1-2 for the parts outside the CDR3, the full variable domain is DTGVSQNPRHKITKRGQNVTFRCDPISEHNRLYWYRQTLGQGPEFLTYFQNEAQLEKSRLLSDRFSAERPKGSFSTLEIQRTEQGDSAMYLCASSLGGLGLFSRYGYTFGSGTRLTVV.

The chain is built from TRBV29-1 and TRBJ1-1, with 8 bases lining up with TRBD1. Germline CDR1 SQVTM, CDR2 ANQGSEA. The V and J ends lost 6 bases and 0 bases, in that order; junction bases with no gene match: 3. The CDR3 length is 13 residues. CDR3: CSVLDRVNTEAFF. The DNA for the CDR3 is TGCAGCGTGTTGGACAGGGTGAACACTGAAGCTTTCTTT.